One sample yielded the 24 T cell receptor beta chains listed below, sequenced in a study of cytomegalovirus exposure and HLA in healthy donors. PCR used 60 Vbeta primers and 13 Jbeta primers. The table came from immunoSEQ multiplex PCR; TCRdb's copy has only in-frame clones and leaves some out. The profile shows about 140,000 clones, around 84% of them singletons. The sample was PBMCs. The receptors derive from a man between 50 and 59 years old in good health and CMV-seronegative.

V gene TRBV19 combines with J gene TRBJ2-6; D gene unclear. The germline V gene has CDR1 LNHDA and CDR2 SQIVND (reference sequence). The CDR3 sequence is 15 residues long. V gave up 3 bases and J gave up 0 bases, with 6 bases separating them. The CDR3 sequence: CASSMSLSGANVLTF. The CDR3 nucleotides are TGTGCCAGTAGTATGTCCCTCTCTGGGGCCAACGTCCTGACTTTC.

This sequence joins TRBV5-5 and TRBJ1-5; D is unclear. This CDR3 comprises 16 residues. Per the germline V gene, CDR1 is SGHKS and CDR2 is YYEKEE (reference sequence). Deletions cut 4 bases from V and 6 bases from J, with 20 bases between. CDR3 residues: CASSLERGIGSQPQHF. CDR3 nucleotide sequence: TGTGCCAGCAGCCTAGAAAGAGGAATTGGAAGTCAGCCCCAGCATTTT.

This CDR3 reads CASSTVTGEKLFF. The CDR3 DNA reads as TGTGCCAGCAGTACCGTGACAGGCGAAAAACTGTTTTTT. The chain employs TRBV6-1 and TRBJ1-4; weak D call: TRBD1 (6 bases). V lost 5 bases and J 8 bases, leaving 12 bases between the germline ends. The germline V gene has CDR1 MNHNS and CDR2 SASEGT. CDR3 length: 13 residues.

This rearrangement joins TRBV2 to TRBJ1-1, with D possibly being TRBD1 (5 bases). The germline V and J ends were trimmed by 9 bases and 1 base, with 15 bases remaining between them. The CDR3 length is 14 residues. Germline V gene sequence: CDR1 SNHLY, CDR2 FYNNEI. CDR3: CASNMGLPNTEAFF. The DNA for the CDR3 is TGTGCCAGTAACATGGGACTACCGAACACTGAAGCTTTCTTT.

The genes are TRBV7-2 and TRBJ2-3; tentatively, D is TRBD2 (7 bases). The V end was cut by 1 base, the J end by 5 bases, with 13 bases between. The CDR3 has 15 amino acids. Germline assignment: CDR1 SGHTA and CDR2 FQGNSA. CDR3 DNA: TGTGCCAGCAGCTTAGTAGGGGGGGCTAAAGATACGCAGTATTTT. Residues: CASSLVGGAKDTQYF.

The V and J genes are TRBV9 and TRBJ2-7, with D possibly TRBD1 on 6 matching bases. The V end was cut by 4 bases, the J end by 4 bases, with 12 bases between. The germline V gene encodes CDR1 SGDLS and CDR2 YYNGEE. The CDR3 runs 13 residues. The CDR3 protein is CASSPQRGYEQYF. The CDR3 coding sequence is TGTGCCAGCAGCCCGCAAAGGGGGTACGAGCAGTACTTC.

This clone was seen a handful of times. This chain connects TRBV5-6 to TRBJ2-3, with a weak D call TRBD1 (6 bases). V dropped 0 bases and J dropped 0 bases, with 14 bases sitting between them. The germline CDR1 and CDR2 sequences are SGHDT and YYEEEE. This CDR3 contains 17 residues. CDR3 sequence reads: CASSLGGTTRSTDTQYF. CDR3 bases: TGTGCCAGCAGCTTGGGGGGGACAACTCGTAGCACAGATACGCAGTATTTT.

The J gene is TRBJ1-2, the V gene TRBV7-9, with 7 bases that match TRBD1. Germline values: CDR1 SEHNR, CDR2 FQNEAQ (reference sequence). The CDR3 length is 15 residues. The junction had 7 bases not matched to a gene; V was cut back by 4 bases and J by 2 bases. Written as DNA, the CDR3 is TGTGCCAGCAGCTCCCTCGGGACAGCCAACTATGGCTACACCTTC. Protein sequence: CASSSLGTANYGYTF.

The J gene is TRBJ1-1, the V gene TRBV19; D call uncertain. Germline V CDR1 and CDR2: LNHDA, SQIVND (reference sequence). The CDR3 consists of 14 residues. V was pared by 3 bases and J by 0 bases, with 8 bases between. The CDR3 DNA is TGTGCCAGTAGTATTGGGCTTATGAACACTGAAGCTTTCTTT. Translation gives CASSIGLMNTEAFF.

Only one count was recorded for this clone. This chain links TRBV19 with TRBJ1-2, with 9 bases identical to TRBD1. This CDR3 contains 13 residues. CDR1 LNHDA and CDR2 SQIVND come from the germline V gene (reference sequence). Trimming cost V 6 bases and J 6 bases; bases outside gene matches: 5. The CDR3 is CASSPQGADGYTF. The DNA of the CDR3 is TGTGCCAGTAGCCCACAGGGGGCGGATGGCTACACCTTC.

The chain has TRBV2 and TRBJ2-3, with D perhaps TRBD2 (5 bases). The CDR3 totals 12 residues. V was pared by 8 bases and J by 4 bases, with 10 bases between. Looked up from germline, CDR1 is SNHLY and CDR2 is FYNNEI. Here the CDR3 reads CASSRGPDTQYF. The CDR3 DNA sequence: TGTGCCAGCTCTCGAGGGCCAGATACGCAGTATTTT. Combining the CDR3 with reference TRBV2 and TRBJ2-3 gives the whole variable domain EPEVTQTPSHQVTQMGQEVILRCVPISNHLYFYWYRQILGQKVEFLVSFYNNEISEKSEIFDDQFSVERPDGSNFTLKIRSTKLEDSAMYFCASSRGPDTQYFGPGTRLTVL.

This clone was detected only a few times. V gene TRBV6-4 combines with J gene TRBJ2-7; D is possibly TRBD1 (5 bases). Trimming stripped 7 bases from V and 0 bases from J, with 25 bases between. This CDR3 has 18 residues. The germline V gene encodes CDR1 MRHNA and CDR2 SNTAGT. The chain's CDR3 is CASIRRRRVDAFSYEQYF. In nucleotides, the CDR3 is TGTGCCAGCATCCGACGCCGCAGGGTTGATGCTTTCTCCTACGAGCAGTACTTC.

This clone was found a few times. The chain recombines TRBV14 with TRBJ2-7; D is uncertain. Trimming removed 2 bases at V and 2 bases at J, with 7 bases between. Germline loops: CDR1 SGHDN, CDR2 FVKESK. This CDR3 contains 13 residues. CDR3 sequence (DNA): TGTGCCAGCAGCCAACAGGTTACCTACGAGCAGTACTTC. This encodes CASSQQVTYEQYF. The whole variable domain, remainder taken from reference TRBV14 and TRBJ2-7, is EAGVTQFPSHSVIEKGQTVTLRCDPISGHDNLYWYRRVMGKEIKFLLHFVKESKQDESGMPNNRFLAERTGGTYSTLKVQPAELEDSGVYFCASSQQVTYEQYFGPGTRLTVT.

V and J are TRBV9 and TRBJ1-3; D may be TRBD1 (5 bases). Germline lookup yields CDR1 SGDLS and CDR2 YYNGEE. The V end lost 4 bases, the J end lost 0 bases, and 14 bases lay between the germline ends. CDR3 length: 16 residues. The CDR3 bases are TGTGCCAGCAGCCCCTTGGGGGGGTTCTCTGGAAACACCATATATTTT. This sequence encodes CASSPLGGFSGNTIYF.

V and J are TRBV11-2 and TRBJ2-7, with D possibly being TRBD2 (5 bases). This CDR3 contains 14 residues. CDR1 and CDR2 (germline): SGHAT, FQNNGV. V lost 1 base to trimming and J lost 3 bases, with 10 bases between them. CDR3 nucleotides: TGTGCCAGCAGCTTAGCAGGAGGAGGCTACGAGCAGTACTTC. This encodes CASSLAGGGYEQYF.

This chain connects TRBV4-1 to TRBJ1-2; perhaps TRBD1 as D (5 bases). The ends were cut back, 4 bases at V and 2 bases at J, with 17 bases in the middle. Per germline, CDR1 MGHRA and CDR2 YSYEKL. CDR3 size: 16 residues. CDR3 sequence (DNA): TGCGCCAGCAGCCGTAAGGTAGGGGCGCCGAACTATGGCTACACCTTC. Protein product: CASSRKVGAPNYGYTF.

The rearrangement uses TRBV6-5 and TRBJ2-5; possible D gene TRBD2, 7 bases. V was pared by 6 bases and J by 4 bases, with 12 bases between. Germline lookup yields CDR1 MNHEY and CDR2 SVGAGI. The CDR3 extends over 13 amino acids. CDR3 loop: CASSYREGETQYF. The CDR3 region has the DNA TGTGCCAGCAGCTACAGGGAGGGAGAGACCCAGTACTTC.

This clone was seen a single time. The chain employs TRBV7-3 and TRBJ1-2, with D perhaps TRBD1 (5 bases). Germline CDR1 SGHTA, CDR2 FQGTGA. Trimming shortened V by 10 bases and J by 8 bases, and 23 bases separated the two germline ends. There are 14 residues in the CDR3. The CDR3 region is CATLDSRYLLGYTF. CDR3 nucleotides: TGTGCCACCTTAGACAGCCGATACCTCTTAGGCTACACCTTC.

The V call is TRBV15, the J call TRBJ1-2, with a possible D match to TRBD1 (6 bases). V lost 1 base to trimming and J lost 0 bases, with 18 bases between them. CDR3 length: 18 amino acids. Per the germline V gene, CDR1 is LNHNV and CDR2 is YYDKDF (reference sequence). CDR3 sequence: CATSRGFRFGQTNYGYTF. The CDR3 bases are TGTGCCACCAGCAGAGGCTTCCGGTTCGGACAGACTAACTATGGCTACACCTTC.

This chain uses TRBV2 with TRBJ2-3; D unresolved. This CDR3 region has 14 residues. Germline assignment: CDR1 SNHLY and CDR2 FYNNEI. V lost 6 bases and J 4 bases, leaving 14 bases between the germline ends. The CDR3 DNA reads TGTGCCAGCAGATACGAGGAGAACTCAGATACGCAGTATTTT. Its translation: CASRYEENSDTQYF.

The table lists this clone with a count of one. V and J are TRBV18 and TRBJ2-3, with TRBD2 identical over 8 bases. Germline trimming cut 1 base from V and 8 bases from J; bases unmatched to any gene: 11. The CDR3 loop spans 16 amino acids. Germline V gene data show CDR1 as KGHSH and CDR2 as LQKENI. The CDR3 reads CASSPRDGTRLSTQYF. CDR3 bases: TGTGCCAGCTCACCACGAGACGGGACTAGACTCTCTACGCAGTATTTT.

This clone showed up just once. J is TRBJ1-1 and V is TRBV19, with 8 bases lining up with TRBD1. Germline V gives CDR1 LNHDA, CDR2 SQIVND (reference sequence). The V segment lost 3 bases and the J segment 5 bases; nucleotides outside the gene matches: 5. The CDR3 is made up of 14 amino acids. The CDR3 here is CASSIRTGRTEAFF. The CDR3 coding sequence is TGTGCCAGTAGTATCCGGACAGGGCGGACTGAAGCTTTCTTT. Drawing the rest from reference TRBV19 and TRBJ1-1, the complete variable domain is DGGITQSPKYLFRKEGQNVTLSCEQNLNHDAMYWYRQDPGQGLRLIYYSQIVNDFQKGDIAEGYSVSREKKESFPLTVTSAQKNPTAFYLCASSIRTGRTEAFFGQGTRLTVV.

The chain combines TRBV13 with TRBJ2-5, with D maybe TRBD2 (5 bases). The J call may be mistaken, given a closer DNA end match to TRBJ2-7. The CDR3 has 18 residues. Looked up from germline, CDR1 is PRHDT and CDR2 is FYEKMQ (reference sequence). The CDR3 DNA reads TGTGCCAGCAGCCCTTCCCCCCCGTTTGTAAGTGGGAGCTACGAGCAGTACTTC. Its translation is CASSPSPPFVSGSYEQYF.

This chain connects TRBV5-1 to TRBJ1-4, with 7 bases identical to TRBD1. With 4 bases clipped from V and 6 bases from J, the junction kept 9 bases outside the gene matches. This CDR3 has 15 amino acids. Germline-derived CDR1 and CDR2 are SGHRS and YFSETQ. The CDR3 is CASSNTGQVDEKLFF. DNA for the CDR3: TGCGCCAGCAGCAATACTGGACAGGTTGATGAAAAACTGTTTTTT.